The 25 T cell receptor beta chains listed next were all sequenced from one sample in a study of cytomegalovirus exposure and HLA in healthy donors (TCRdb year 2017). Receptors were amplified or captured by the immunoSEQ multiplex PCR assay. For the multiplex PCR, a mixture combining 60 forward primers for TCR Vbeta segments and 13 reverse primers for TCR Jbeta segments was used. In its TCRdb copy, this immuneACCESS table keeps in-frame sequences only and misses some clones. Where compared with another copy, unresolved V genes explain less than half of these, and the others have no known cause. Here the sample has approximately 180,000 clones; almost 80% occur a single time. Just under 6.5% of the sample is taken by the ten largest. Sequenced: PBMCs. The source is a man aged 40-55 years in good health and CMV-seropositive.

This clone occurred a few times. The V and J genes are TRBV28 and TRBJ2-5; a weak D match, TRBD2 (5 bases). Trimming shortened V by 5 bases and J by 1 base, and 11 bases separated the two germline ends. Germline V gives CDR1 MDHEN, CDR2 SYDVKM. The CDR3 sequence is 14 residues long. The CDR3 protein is CASSKRGIQETQYF. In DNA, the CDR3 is TGTGCCAGCAGTAAGAGAGGGATCCAAGAGACCCAGTACTTC.

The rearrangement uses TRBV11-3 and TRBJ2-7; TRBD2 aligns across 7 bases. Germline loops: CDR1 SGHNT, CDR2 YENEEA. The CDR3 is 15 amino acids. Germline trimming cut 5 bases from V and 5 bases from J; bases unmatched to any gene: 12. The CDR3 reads CASSPPAGVSHEQYF. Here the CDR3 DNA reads TGTGCCAGCAGCCCACCCGCGGGGGTTTCCCACGAGCAGTACTTC.

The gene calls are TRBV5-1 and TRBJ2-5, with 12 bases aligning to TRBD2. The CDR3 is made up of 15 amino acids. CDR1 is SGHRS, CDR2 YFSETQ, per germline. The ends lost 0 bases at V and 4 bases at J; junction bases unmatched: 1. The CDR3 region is CASSLELAGGETQYF. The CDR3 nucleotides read TGCGCCAGCAGCTTGGAACTAGCGGGAGGAGAGACCCAGTACTTC.

The CDR3 sequence is CASRGDRGVVGYTF. CDR3 DNA sequence: TGTGCCAGCAGGGGGGACAGGGGGGTGGTTGGCTACACCTTC. The chain is built from TRBV2 and TRBJ1-2; 11 bases are a match to TRBD1. J was trimmed by 7 bases and V by 6 bases; bases with no gene match: 7. The CDR3 length is 14 residues. The germline V gene has CDR1 SNHLY and CDR2 FYNNEI. Drawing the rest from reference TRBV2 and TRBJ1-2, the complete variable domain is EPEVTQTPSHQVTQMGQEVILRCVPISNHLYFYWYRQILGQKVEFLVSFYNNEISEKSEIFDDQFSVERPDGSNFTLKIRSTKLEDSAMYFCASRGDRGVVGYTFGSGTRLTVV.

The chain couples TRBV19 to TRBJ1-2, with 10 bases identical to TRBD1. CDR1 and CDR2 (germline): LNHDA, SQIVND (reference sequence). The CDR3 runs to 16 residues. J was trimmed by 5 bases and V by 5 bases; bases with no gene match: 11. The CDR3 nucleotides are TGTGCCAGTAGTGCGGGACAGGGGCGAGGGATTTATGGCTACACCTTC. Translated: CASSAGQGRGIYGYTF.

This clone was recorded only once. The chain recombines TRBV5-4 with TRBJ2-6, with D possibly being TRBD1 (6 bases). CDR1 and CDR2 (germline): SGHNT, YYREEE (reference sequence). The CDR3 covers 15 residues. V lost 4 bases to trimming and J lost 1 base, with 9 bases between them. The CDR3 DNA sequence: TGTGCCAGCAGCCTCGACAGGTCTGGGGCCAACGTCCTGACTTTC. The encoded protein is CASSLDRSGANVLTF.

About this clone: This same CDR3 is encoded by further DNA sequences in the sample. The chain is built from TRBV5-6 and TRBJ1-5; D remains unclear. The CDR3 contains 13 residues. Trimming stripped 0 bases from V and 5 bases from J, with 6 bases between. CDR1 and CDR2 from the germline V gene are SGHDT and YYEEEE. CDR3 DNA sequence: TGTGCCAGCAGCTTGGGCGGAGATCAGCCCCAGCATTTT. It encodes CASSLGGDQPQHF.

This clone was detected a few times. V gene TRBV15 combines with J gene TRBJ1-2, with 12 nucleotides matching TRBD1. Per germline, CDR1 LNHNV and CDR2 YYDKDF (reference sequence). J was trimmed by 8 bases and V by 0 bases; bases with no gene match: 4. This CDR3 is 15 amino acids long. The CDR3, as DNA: TGTGCCACCAGCAGAGACCAGGGGACAGGGGGCGGCTACACCTTC. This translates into CATSRDQGTGGGYTF.

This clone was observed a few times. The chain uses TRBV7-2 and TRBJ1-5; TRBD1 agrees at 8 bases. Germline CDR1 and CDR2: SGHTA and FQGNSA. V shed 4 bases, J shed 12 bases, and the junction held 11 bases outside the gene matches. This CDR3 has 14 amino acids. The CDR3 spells CASSSGQGISGQHF. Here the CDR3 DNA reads TGTGCCAGCAGCTCCGGACAGGGTATTTCGGGCCAGCATTTT.

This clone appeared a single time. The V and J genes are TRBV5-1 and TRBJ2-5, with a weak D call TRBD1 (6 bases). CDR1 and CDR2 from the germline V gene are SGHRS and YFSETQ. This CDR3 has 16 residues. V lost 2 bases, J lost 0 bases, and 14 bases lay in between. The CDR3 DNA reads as TGCGCCAGCAGCTTAGGGACACCTTCGTACCAAGAGACCCAGTACTTC. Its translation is CASSLGTPSYQETQYF.

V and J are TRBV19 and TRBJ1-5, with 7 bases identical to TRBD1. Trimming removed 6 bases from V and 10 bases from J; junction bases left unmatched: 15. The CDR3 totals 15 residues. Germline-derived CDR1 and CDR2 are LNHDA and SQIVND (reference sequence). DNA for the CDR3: TGTGCCAGTAGACCCCAGGGGACAGATCCTTTTCCCCAGCATTTT. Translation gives CASRPQGTDPFPQHF.

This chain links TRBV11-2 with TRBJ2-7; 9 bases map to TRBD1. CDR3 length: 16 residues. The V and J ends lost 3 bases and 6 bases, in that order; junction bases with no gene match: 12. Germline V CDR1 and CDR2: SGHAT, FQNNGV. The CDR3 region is CASSLTPPGQGGEQYF. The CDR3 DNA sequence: TGTGCCAGCAGCTTGACCCCACCGGGACAGGGTGGCGAGCAGTACTTC.

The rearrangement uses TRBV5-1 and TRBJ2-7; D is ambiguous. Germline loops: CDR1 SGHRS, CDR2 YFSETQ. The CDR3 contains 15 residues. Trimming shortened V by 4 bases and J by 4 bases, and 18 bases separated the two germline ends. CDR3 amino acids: CASSRGLAQPYEQYF. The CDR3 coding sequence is TGCGCCAGCAGCCGAGGCCTCGCGCAGCCATACGAGCAGTACTTC.

The DNA of the CDR3 is TGCGCCAGCAGGATGCACGGGGGAGGCACTGAAGCTTTCTTT. Translation: CASRMHGGGTEAFF. The chain recombines TRBV5-1 with TRBJ1-1; D is perhaps TRBD1 (5 bases). CDR3 length: 14 amino acids. CDR1 and CDR2 (germline): SGHRS, YFSETQ. The V end was cut by 5 bases, the J end by 4 bases, with 15 bases between.

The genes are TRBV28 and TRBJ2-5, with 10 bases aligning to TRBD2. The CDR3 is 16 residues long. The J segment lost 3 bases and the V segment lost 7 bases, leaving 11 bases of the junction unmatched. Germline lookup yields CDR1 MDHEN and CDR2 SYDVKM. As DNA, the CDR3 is TGTGCCAGCAACCCTAGCGGGAGTAAGGGGGAAGAGACCCAGTACTTC. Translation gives CASNPSGSKGEETQYF.

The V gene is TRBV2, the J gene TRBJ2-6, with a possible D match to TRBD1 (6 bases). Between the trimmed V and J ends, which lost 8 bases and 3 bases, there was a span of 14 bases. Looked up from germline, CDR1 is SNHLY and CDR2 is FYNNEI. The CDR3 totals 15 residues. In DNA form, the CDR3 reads TGTGCCAGCTTGCTATCAGGGGTTGGGGCCAACGTCCTGACTTTC. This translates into CASLLSGVGANVLTF.

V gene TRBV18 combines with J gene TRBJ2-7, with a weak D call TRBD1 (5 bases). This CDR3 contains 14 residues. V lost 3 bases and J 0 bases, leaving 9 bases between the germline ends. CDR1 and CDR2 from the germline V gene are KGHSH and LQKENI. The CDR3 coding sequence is TGTGCCAGCTCACCCGCGGACACCTCCTACGAGCAGTACTTC. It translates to CASSPADTSYEQYF.

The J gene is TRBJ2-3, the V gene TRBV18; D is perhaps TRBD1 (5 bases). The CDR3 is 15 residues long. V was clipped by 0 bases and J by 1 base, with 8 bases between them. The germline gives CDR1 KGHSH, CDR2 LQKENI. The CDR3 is CASSPPKGGTDTQYF. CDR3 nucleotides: TGTGCCAGCTCACCACCGAAAGGGGGCACAGATACGCAGTATTTT.

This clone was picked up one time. The chain's CDR3 is CASRKGNGQPQHF. CDR3 in DNA: TGTGCCAGCAGGAAGGGGAACGGTCAGCCCCAGCATTTT. This rearrangement joins TRBV11-2 to TRBJ1-5, with D possibly matching TRBD1 (5 bases). Looked up from germline, CDR1 is SGHAT and CDR2 is FQNNGV. The length of the CDR3 is 13 residues. Trimming stripped 6 bases from V and 6 bases from J, with 12 bases between.

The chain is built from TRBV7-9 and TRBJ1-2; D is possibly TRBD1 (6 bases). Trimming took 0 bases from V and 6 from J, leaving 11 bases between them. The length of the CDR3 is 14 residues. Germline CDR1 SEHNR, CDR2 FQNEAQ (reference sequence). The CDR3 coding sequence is TGTGCCAGCAGCTTAGCCGCAGGGGTCGATGGCTACACCTTC. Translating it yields CASSLAAGVDGYTF.

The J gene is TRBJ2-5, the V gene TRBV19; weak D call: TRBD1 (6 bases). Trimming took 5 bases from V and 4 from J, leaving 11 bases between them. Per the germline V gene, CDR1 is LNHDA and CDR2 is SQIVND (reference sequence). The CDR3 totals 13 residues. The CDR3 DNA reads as TGTGCCAGTAGTCCACAGGGTGGAGAGACCCAGTACTTC. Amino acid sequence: CASSPQGGETQYF.

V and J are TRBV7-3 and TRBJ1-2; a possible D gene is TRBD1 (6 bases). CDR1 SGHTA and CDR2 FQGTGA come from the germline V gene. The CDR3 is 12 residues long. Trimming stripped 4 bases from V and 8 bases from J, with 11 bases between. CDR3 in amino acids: CASSSPGAGYTF. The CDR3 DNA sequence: TGTGCCAGCAGCTCCCCAGGGGCCGGCTACACCTTC.

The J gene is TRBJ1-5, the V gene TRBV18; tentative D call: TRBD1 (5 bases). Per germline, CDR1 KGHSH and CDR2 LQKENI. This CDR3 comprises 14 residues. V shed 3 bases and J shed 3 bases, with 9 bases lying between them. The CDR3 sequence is CASSPDMNNQPQHF. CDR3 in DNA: TGTGCCAGCTCACCGGACATGAACAATCAGCCCCAGCATTTT.

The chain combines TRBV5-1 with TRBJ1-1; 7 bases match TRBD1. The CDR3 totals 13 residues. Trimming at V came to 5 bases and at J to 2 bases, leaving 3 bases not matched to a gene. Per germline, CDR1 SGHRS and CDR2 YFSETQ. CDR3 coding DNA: TGCGCCAGCAGAGAGGGGGCTAACACTGAAGCTTTCTTT. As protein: CASREGANTEAFF.

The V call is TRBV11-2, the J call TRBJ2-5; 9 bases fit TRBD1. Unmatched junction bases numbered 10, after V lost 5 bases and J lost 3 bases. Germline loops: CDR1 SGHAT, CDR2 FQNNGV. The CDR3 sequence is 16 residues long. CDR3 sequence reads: CASSHPGQGGKETQYF. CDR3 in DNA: TGTGCCAGCAGCCATCCGGGACAGGGAGGGAAAGAGACCCAGTACTTC.